The clone carrying this T cell receptor (beta chain) was observed a few times. CDR1 is SGHVS and CDR2 is FQNEAQ in the germline V gene. Unmatched junction bases numbered 16, after V lost 8 bases and J lost 5 bases. CDR3 length: 16 amino acids. After template switching added a universal primer site, the resulting cDNA carried unique molecular identifiers. TCRdb reanalysed the 5' RACE reads using MiXCR and keeps one entry per CDR3 protein. Counted here are around 300,000 distinct CDR3 sequences, about 8.3% occurring once; the ten biggest clones make up approximately 2%. The data stem from a study of identical twins. The data also belong to a second study, concerning yellow fever vaccine responses in identical twins.

J is TRBJ2-7 and V is TRBV7-8; 9 positions match TRBD2. This TCR was recovered from a woman younger than 30 in good health. The sequenced material came from memory (CD45RO+) T cells sorted from blood. This chain's CDR3 is CASDGLAGNILNEQYF. The CDR3 DNA is TGTGCCAGCGACGGGCTAGCGGGAAACATCCTCAACGAGCAGTACTTC.